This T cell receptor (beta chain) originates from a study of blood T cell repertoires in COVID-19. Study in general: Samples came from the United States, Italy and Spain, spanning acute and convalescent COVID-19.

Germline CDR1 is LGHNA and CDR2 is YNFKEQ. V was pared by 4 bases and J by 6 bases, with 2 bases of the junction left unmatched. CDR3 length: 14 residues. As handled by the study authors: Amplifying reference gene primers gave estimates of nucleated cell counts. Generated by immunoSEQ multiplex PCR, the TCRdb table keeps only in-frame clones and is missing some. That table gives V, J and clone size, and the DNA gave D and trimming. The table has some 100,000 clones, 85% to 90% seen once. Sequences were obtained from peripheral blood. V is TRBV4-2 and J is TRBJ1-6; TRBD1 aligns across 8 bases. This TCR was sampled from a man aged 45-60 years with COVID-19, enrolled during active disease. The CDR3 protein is CASSPGTGNSPLHF. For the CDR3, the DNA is TGTGCCAGCAGCCCCGGGACAGGTAATTCACCCCTCCACTTT.